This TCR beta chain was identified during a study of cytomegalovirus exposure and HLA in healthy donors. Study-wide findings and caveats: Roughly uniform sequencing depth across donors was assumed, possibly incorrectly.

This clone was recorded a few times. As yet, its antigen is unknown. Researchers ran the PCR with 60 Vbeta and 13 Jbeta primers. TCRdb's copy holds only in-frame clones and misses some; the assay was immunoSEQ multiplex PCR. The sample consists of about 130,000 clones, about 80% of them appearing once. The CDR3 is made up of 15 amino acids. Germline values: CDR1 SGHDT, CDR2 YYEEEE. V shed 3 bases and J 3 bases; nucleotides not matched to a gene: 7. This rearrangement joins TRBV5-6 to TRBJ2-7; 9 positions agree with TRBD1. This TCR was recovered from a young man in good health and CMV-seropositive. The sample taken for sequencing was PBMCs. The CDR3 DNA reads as TGTGCCAGCAGCTACCCCGGGACAGGGAACTACGAGCAGTACTTC. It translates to CASSYPGTGNYEQYF.